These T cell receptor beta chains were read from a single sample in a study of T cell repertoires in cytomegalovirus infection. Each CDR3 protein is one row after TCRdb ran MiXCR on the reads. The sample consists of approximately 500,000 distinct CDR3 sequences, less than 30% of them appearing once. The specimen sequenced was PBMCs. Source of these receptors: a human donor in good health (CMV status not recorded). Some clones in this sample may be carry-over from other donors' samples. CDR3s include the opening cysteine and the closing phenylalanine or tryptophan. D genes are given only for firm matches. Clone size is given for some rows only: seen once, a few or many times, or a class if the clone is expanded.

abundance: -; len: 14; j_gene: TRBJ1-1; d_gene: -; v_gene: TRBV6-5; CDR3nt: TGTGCCAGCAGTCCGGGGGGCATAGTCACTGAAGCTTTCTTT; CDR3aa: CASSPGGIVTEAFF
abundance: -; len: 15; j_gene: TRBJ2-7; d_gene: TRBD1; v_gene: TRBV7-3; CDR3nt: TGTGCCAGCAGCCCAACCCGGGACAGGGTGGGTGAGCAGTACTTC; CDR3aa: CASSPTRDRVGEQYF
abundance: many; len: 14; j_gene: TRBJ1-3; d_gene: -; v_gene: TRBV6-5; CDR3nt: TGTGCCAGCAGCCCCGGGGGGGCGGGAAACACCATATATTTT; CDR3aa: CASSPGGAGNTIYF
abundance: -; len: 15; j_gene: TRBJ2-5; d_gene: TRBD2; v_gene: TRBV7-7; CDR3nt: TGTGCCAGCAGCTTAATGGCGGGACTACAAGAGACCCAGTACTTC; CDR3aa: CASSLMAGLQETQYF
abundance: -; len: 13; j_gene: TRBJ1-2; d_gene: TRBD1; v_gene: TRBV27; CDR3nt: TGTGCCAGCAGTACCAGGACAGGGAACGGCTACACCTTC; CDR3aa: CASSTRTGNGYTF
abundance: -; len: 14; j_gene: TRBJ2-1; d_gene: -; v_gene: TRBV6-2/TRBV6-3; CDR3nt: TGTGCCAGCAGGGCGCCCCTCCAATACAATGAGCAGTTCTTC; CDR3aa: CASRAPLQYNEQFF
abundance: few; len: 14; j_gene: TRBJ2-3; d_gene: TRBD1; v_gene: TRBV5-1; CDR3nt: TGCGCCAGCAGGGGGACAGGGGTCTCGGATACGCAGTATTTT; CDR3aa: CASRGTGVSDTQYF
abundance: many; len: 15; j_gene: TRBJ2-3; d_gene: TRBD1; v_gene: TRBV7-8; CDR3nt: TGTGCCAGCAGCTTAGAGGGGGCCAGTAGGGATACGCAGTATTTT; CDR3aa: CASSLEGASRDTQYF
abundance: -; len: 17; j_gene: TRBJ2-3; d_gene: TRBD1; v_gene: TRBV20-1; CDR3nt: TGCAGTGCTACTGAACGGACAGGGATGGGGTTAACAGATACGCAGTATTTT; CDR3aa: CSATERTGMGLTDTQYF
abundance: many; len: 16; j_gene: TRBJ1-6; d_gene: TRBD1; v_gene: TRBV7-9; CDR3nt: TGTGCCAGCAGCTCCGGCAGGGGGACGCTGGACTCACCCCTCCACTTT; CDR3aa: CASSSGRGTLDSPLHF
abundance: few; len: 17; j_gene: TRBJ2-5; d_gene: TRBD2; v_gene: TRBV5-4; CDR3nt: TGTGCCAGCAGCTTGACGACTAGCGGGAGGGCCGGAGAGACCCAGTACTTC; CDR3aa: CASSLTTSGRAGETQYF
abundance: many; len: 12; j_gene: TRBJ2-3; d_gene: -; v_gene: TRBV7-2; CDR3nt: TGTGCCAGCAGCTCAACTACAGATACGCAGTATTTT; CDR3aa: CASSSTTDTQYF
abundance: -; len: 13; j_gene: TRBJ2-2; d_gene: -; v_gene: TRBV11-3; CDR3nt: TGTGCCAGCAGCTGGGGTTACACCGGGGAGCTGTTTTTT; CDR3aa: CASSWGYTGELFF
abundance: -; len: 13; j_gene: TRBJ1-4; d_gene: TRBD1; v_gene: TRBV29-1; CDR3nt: TGCAGCGTTGAGACAGGGGCGGACGAAAAACTGTTTTTT; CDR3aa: CSVETGADEKLFF
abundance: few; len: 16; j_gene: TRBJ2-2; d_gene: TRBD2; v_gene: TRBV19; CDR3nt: TGTGCCAGTAGAGGACTAGCGGGAGCGGTCACCGGGGAGCTGTTTTTT; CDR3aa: CASRGLAGAVTGELFF
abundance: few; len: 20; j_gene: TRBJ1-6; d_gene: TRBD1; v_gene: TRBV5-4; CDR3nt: TGTGCCAGCAGCTTCGGGACAGGGTTGACGGGAGTCTCCTATAATTCACCCCTCCACTTT; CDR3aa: CASSFGTGLTGVSYNSPLHF
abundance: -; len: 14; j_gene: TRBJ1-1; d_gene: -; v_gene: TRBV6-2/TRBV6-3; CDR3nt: TGTGCCAGCAGGGACCTACAGGGTTGGACTGAAGCTTTCTTT; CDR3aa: CASRDLQGWTEAFF
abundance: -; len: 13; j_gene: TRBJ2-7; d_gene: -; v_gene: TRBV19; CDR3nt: TGTGCCAGTAGTATCAGGGCGTCTACCGAGCAGTACTTC; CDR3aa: CASSIRASTEQYF
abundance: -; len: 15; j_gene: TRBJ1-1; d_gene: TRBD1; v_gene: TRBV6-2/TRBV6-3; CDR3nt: TGTGCCAGCGTGGCAGGGGGCGGTCTGGGCACTGAAGCTTTCTTT; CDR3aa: CASVAGGGLGTEAFF
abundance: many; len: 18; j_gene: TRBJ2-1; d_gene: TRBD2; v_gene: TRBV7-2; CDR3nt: TGTGCCAGCAGCCGGACTAGCGGGAATCGGGATGCCTACAATGAGCAGTTCTTC; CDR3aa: CASSRTSGNRDAYNEQFF
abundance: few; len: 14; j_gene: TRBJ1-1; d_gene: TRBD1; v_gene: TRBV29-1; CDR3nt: TGCAGCGTTAACCGACAGGGAGGAAACACTGAAGCTTTCTTT; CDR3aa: CSVNRQGGNTEAFF
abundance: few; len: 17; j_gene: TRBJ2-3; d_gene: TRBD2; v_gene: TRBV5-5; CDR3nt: TGTGCCAGCAGCTTGGCCAGGGTAGCGGGAGGCCCAGATACGCAGTATTTT; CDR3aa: CASSLARVAGGPDTQYF